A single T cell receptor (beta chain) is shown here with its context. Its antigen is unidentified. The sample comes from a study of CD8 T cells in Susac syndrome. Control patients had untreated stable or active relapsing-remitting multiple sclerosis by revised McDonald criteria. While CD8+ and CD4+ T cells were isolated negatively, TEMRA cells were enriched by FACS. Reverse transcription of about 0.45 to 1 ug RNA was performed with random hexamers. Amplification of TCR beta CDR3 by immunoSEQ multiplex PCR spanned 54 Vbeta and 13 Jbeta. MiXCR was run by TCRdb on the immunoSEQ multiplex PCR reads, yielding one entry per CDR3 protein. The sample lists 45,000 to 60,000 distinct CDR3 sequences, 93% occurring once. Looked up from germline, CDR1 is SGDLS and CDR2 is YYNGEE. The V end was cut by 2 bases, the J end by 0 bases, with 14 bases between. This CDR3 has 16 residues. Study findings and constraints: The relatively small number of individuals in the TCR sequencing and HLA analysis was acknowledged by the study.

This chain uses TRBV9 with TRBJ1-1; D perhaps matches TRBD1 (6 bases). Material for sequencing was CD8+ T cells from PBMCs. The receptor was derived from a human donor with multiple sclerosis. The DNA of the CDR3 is TGTGCCAGCAGCGTCGCTCGGAGGGGGGTGAACACTGAAGCTTTCTTT. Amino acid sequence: CASSVARRGVNTEAFF.